The rows below give T cell receptor beta chains drawn from one sample of a study of Graves' ophthalmopathy and Graves' hyperthyroidism. TCRdb re-called the multiplex PCR reads through MiXCR, storing one row per CDR3 protein. Of roughly 160,000 distinct CDR3 sequences in the sample, just under 40% were seen once. Specimen: peripheral blood. Receptors originate from a man aged 30-40 years with Graves' ophthalmopathy. Each CDR3 is given with its conserved first and last residue. A D gene is named only where the DNA matches it firmly. Only some rows state a clone size, as once, few, many or a class for expanded clones.

TRBJ1-2 TRBV30 . many 11 CAWGRTQGYTF TGTGCCTGGGGCCGCACCCAAGGCTACACCTTC
TRBJ1-5 TRBV11-2 . many 15 CASSSLRGPAPPQHF TGTGCCAGCAGCTCACTGAGGGGACCCGCGCCGCCCCAGCATTTT
TRBJ2-7 TRBV24-1 . many 13 CATSDSSLYEQYF TGTGCCACCAGTGATTCATCCCTCTACGAGCAGTACTTC
TRBJ1-6 TRBV7-9 . many 14 CASSLGQLHSPLHF TGTGCCAGCAGCTTAGGTCAGCTGCATTCACCCCTCCACTTT
TRBJ1-2 TRBV6-5 TRBD1 few 14 CASSYSKQGNGYTF TGTGCCAGCAGTTACTCTAAACAGGGGAATGGCTACACCTTC
TRBJ2-7 TRBV20-1 . . 11 CSADPDYEQYF TGCAGTGCTGACCCTGATTACGAGCAGTACTTC
TRBJ2-7 TRBV11-1 TRBD1 . 13 CASSYRGSGEQYF TGTGCCAGCAGCTACAGGGGGTCCGGCGAGCAGTACTTC
TRBJ1-6 TRBV4-2 TRBD1 few 16 CASSQELQGAGSPLHF TGTGCCAGCAGCCAAGAATTGCAGGGGGCAGGTTCACCCCTCCACTTT
TRBJ2-7 TRBV14 TRBD1 . 16 CASSQRIRDRVKEQYF TGTGCCAGCAGCCAACGGATACGGGACAGGGTGAAGGAGCAGTACTTC
TRBJ2-5 TRBV7-2 . . 14 CASRKQGRQETQYF TGTGCCAGCAGGAAACAGGGTCGGCAAGAGACCCAGTACTTC
TRBJ2-7 TRBV10-3 TRBD2 many 13 CAIAGDGEVEQYF TGTGCCATAGCGGGAGATGGGGAAGTCGAGCAGTACTTC
TRBJ1-2 TRBV6-1 TRBD1 many 14 CASSDRGGPYGYTF TGTGCCAGCAGCGACAGGGGGGGTCCATATGGCTACACCTTC
TRBJ2-3 TRBV5-1 . many 13 CASSLGRTDTQYF TGCGCCAGCAGCTTGGGGCGCACAGATACGCAGTATTTT
TRBJ2-2 TRBV28 TRBD2 many 16 CASSGLAGAPTGELFF TGTGCCAGCAGCGGACTAGCGGGAGCGCCCACCGGGGAGCTGTTTTTT
TRBJ2-7 TRBV7-2 TRBD2 many 15 CASSLVGTRDYEQYF TGTGCCAGCAGCTTGGTCGGGACTAGAGACTACGAGCAGTACTTC
TRBJ2-6 TRBV6-1 . . 15 CASSDLGSGANVLTF TGTGCCAGCAGTGATTTGGGCTCTGGGGCCAACGTCCTGACTTTC
TRBJ2-5 TRBV12-3/TRBV12-4 . few 14 CASRYGARKETQYF TGTGCCAGCCGGTATGGGGCTAGAAAAGAGACCCAGTACTTC
TRBJ2-5 TRBV20-1 . many 14 CSARTFLGGETQYF TGCAGTGCTAGAACGTTTCTGGGGGGAGAGACCCAGTACTTC
TRBJ1-5 TRBV6-1 . . 14 CASSPTRFDQPQHF TGTGCCAGCAGCCCGACCAGATTTGATCAGCCCCAGCATTTT
TRBJ1-5 TRBV7-2 . many 15 CASSPQGGGGQPQHF TGTGCCAGCAGCCCACAGGGCGGGGGGGGTCAGCCCCAGCATTTT
TRBJ1-1 TRBV7-2 . . 13 CASSAILRGGAFF TGTGCCAGCAGCGCTATCTTGCGAGGGGGAGCTTTCTTT
TRBJ2-7 TRBV13 . . 13 CASSYGTFYEQYF TGTGCCAGCAGCTACGGGACTTTCTACGAGCAGTACTTC
TRBJ1-2 TRBV6-5 . . 12 CASSSTWVGYTF TGTGCCAGCAGTTCAACGTGGGTCGGCTACACCTTC
TRBJ1-1 TRBV6-2/TRBV6-3 . many 15 CASSFSGTQSTEAIF TGTGCCAGCAGTTTCTCCGGGACCCAGTCCACTGAAGCTATCTTT
TRBJ1-1 TRBV5-1 TRBD1 . 14 CASSRDRGNTEAFF TGCGCCAGCAGCCGCGACAGGGGGAACACTGAAGCTTTCTTT
TRBJ1-1 TRBV30 TRBD1 . 12 CAWVQGTAEAFF TGTGCCTGGGTTCAAGGGACAGCTGAAGCTTTCTTT
TRBJ1-5 TRBV6-5 TRBD1 many 16 CASSSGTGNSNQPQHF TGTGCCAGCAGTTCCGGGACAGGCAATAGCAATCAGCCCCAGCATTTT
TRBJ1-2 TRBV20-1 TRBD1 many 12 CSAKDRGYGYTF TGCAGTGCTAAGGACAGGGGCTATGGCTACACCTTC
TRBJ2-7 TRBV20-1 TRBD2 . 17 CSARDSGRALDSYEQYF TGCAGTGCTAGGGATAGCGGGAGGGCCTTAGACTCCTACGAGCAGTACTTC
TRBJ1-3 TRBV7-8 TRBD1 . 14 CASSSGGSGNTIYF TGTGCCAGCAGCTCAGGGGGCTCTGGAAACACCATATATTTT
TRBJ2-7 TRBV24-1 . . 14 CATSDSKTGYEQYF TGTGCCACCAGTGATTCCAAGACAGGCTACGAGCAGTACTTC
TRBJ1-6 TRBV6-4 . many 13 CASSDSQNSPLHF TGTGCCAGCAGTGACTCGCAAAATTCACCCCTCCACTTT
TRBJ2-5 TRBV7-2 . many 15 CASGVYGGSEETQYF TGTGCCAGCGGGGTTTACGGCGGGTCCGAAGAGACCCAGTACTTC
TRBJ1-5 TRBV2 TRBD1 many 14 CASSRTGPNQPQHF TGTGCCAGCAGTCGGACAGGGCCCAATCAGCCCCAGCATTTT
TRBJ2-7 TRBV7-9 . many 14 CASSSPRSSYEQYF TGTGCCAGCAGCTCTCCCAGGAGCTCCTACGAGCAGTACTTC
TRBJ1-1 TRBV7-8 TRBD1 many 16 CASSSTGGRAGTEAFF TGTGCCAGCAGCTCTACAGGGGGTCGCGCCGGCACTGAAGCTTTCTTT
TRBJ1-3 TRBV6-1 . many 15 CASSEPQSSGNTIYF TGTGCCAGCAGTGAACCACAGTCCTCTGGAAACACCATATATTTT
TRBJ2-7 TRBV6-1 TRBD2 few 15 CASSPRSGGNYEQYF TGTGCCAGCAGCCCTCGTAGCGGGGGGAACTACGAGCAGTACTTC
TRBJ1-2 TRBV7-2 TRBD1 many 13 CASSPTGVGGHTF TGTGCCAGCAGCCCCACAGGGGTGGGGGGCCACACCTTC
TRBJ2-5 TRBV2 TRBD1 . 13 CASKGQGKETQYF TGTGCCAGCAAGGGACAGGGGAAGGAGACCCAGTACTTC
TRBJ1-2 TRBV6-1 . . 13 CASSRPHNYGYTF TGTGCCAGCAGTCGACCACACAACTATGGCTACACCTTC
TRBJ2-7 TRBV11-2 TRBD2 . 15 CASSLVPGLDYEQYF TGTGCCAGCAGCTTAGTCCCGGGACTAGACTACGAGCAGTACTTC
TRBJ2-7 TRBV7-9 TRBD1 many 15 CASSSSGTGSYEQYF TGTGCCAGCAGCTCCTCCGGGACAGGGTCCTACGAGCAGTACTTC
TRBJ1-1 TRBV7-8 . many 13 CASSLVASTPAFF TGTGCCAGCAGCTTAGTTGCGTCGACCCCGGCTTTCTTT
TRBJ1-1 TRBV28 . many 13 CASRAYMNTEAFF TGTGCCAGCAGGGCATACATGAACACTGAAGCTTTCTTT
TRBJ2-7 TRBV12-3/TRBV12-4 TRBD2 many 14 CASSLGGRVHEQYF TGTGCCAGCAGCCTCGGCGGGAGGGTCCACGAGCAGTACTTC
TRBJ2-7 TRBV6-1 TRBD1 . 15 CASKGHGTGFGEQYF TGTGCCAGCAAGGGACACGGGACAGGGTTTGGCGAGCAGTACTTC
TRBJ1-1 TRBV27 TRBD1 many 18 CASSSRFKPDRVSTEAFF TGTGCCAGCAGTTCCCGTTTTAAGCCGGACAGGGTGTCCACTGAAGCTTTCTTT
TRBJ2-7 TRBV30 TRBD2 once 14 CAWSRGTSAYEQYF TGTGCCTGGAGTCGCGGGACTAGCGCCTACGAGCAGTACTTC